The source of this T cell receptor (beta chain) is a study of cytomegalovirus exposure and HLA in healthy donors. The PCR ran on 60 Vbeta and 13 Jbeta primers. TCRdb's copy holds only in-frame clones and misses some; the assay was immunoSEQ multiplex PCR. The data contain tens of thousands of clones, about 80% of them singletons. In this sample, this clone turned up once. The sequence derives from a middle-aged man in good health and CMV-seronegative. Sequenced input: PBMCs.

The CDR3, as DNA: TGCAGCGTAACAGGGGGCAACTCCGAGCAGTACTTC. Amino acids: CSVTGGNSEQYF. V is TRBV29-1 and J is TRBJ2-7; 9 positions agree with TRBD1. The CDR3 extends over 12 amino acids. Germline CDR1 and CDR2: SQVTM and ANQGSEA. V shed 6 bases, J shed 6 bases, and the junction held 6 bases outside the gene matches.